Listed here is a single T cell receptor beta chain. Its matching antigen is unknown. This specimen belongs to a study of cytomegalovirus exposure and HLA in healthy donors. General observations from the study: Most sequenced TCRs were rare (though some public TCRs occurred in many donors). The classifier reportedly diagnosed cytomegalovirus status with high sensitivity and specificity. Subsequent analysis revealed that first-cohort TCR clusters tended to co-occur in the 120 or so validation repertoires.

Some clones are missing from TCRdb's copy, which holds only in-frame ones; the method was immunoSEQ multiplex PCR. Among 130,000 to 150,000 clones listed, 80% to 90% were seen once. Germline CDR1 and CDR2: SGHAT and FQNNGV. CDR3 size: 14 residues. Trimming cost V 3 bases and J 5 bases; bases outside gene matches: 5. This chain joins TRBV11-2 and TRBJ2-7; 9 nucleotides match TRBD2. The receptor was derived from a young man in good health and CMV-seronegative. The sample was PBMCs. DNA of the CDR3: TGTGCCAGCAGCTTCGGGCTAGCGGGGAACGAGCAGTACTTC. Protein sequence: CASSFGLAGNEQYF.